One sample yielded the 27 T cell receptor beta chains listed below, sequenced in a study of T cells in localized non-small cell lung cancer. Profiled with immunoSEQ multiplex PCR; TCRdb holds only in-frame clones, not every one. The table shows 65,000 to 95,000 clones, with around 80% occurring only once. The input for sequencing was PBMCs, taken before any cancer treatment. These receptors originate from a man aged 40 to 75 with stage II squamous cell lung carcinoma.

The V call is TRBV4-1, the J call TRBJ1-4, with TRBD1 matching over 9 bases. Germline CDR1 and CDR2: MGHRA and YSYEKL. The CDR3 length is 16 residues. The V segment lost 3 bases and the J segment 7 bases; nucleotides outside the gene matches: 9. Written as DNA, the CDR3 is TGCGCCAGCAGCCAGTCCGGACAGGGGCGGAGTGAAAAACTGTTTTTT. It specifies CASSQSGQGRSEKLFF.

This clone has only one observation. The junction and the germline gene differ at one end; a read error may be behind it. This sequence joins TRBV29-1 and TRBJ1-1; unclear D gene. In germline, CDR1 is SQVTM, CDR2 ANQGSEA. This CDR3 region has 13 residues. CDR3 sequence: CSAEPGIGTEAFF. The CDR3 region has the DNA TGCAGCGCTGAACCTGGCATCGGCACTGAAGCTTTCTTT.

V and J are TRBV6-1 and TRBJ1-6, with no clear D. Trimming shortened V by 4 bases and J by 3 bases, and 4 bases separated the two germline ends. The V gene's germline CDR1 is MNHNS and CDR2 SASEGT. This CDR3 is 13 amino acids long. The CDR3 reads CASSVRYNSPLHF. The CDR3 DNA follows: TGTGCCAGCAGTGTTCGCTATAATTCACCCCTCCACTTT.

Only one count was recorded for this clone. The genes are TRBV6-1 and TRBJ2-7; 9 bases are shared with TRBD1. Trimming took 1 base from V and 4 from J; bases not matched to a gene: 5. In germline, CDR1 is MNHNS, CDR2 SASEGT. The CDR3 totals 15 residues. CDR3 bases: TGTGCCAGCAGTGAAGTCAGCGGACAGGGGTACGAGCAGTACTTC. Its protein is CASSEVSGQGYEQYF.

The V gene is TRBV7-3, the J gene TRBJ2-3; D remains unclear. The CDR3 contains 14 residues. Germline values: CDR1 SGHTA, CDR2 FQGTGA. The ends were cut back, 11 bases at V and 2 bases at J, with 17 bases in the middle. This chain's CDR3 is CASYLEWDTDTQYF. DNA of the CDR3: TGTGCCTCTTACTTAGAGTGGGACACAGATACGCAGTATTTT.

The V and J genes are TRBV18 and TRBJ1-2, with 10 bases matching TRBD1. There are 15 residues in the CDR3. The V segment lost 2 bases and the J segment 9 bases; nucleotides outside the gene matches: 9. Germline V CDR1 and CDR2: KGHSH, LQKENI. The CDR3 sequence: CASSPNAGQGESYTF. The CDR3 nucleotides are TGTGCCAGCTCACCAAATGCAGGACAGGGGGAAAGCTACACCTTC. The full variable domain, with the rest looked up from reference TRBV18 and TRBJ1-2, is NAGVMQNPRHLVRRRGQEARLRCSPMKGHSHVYWYRQLPEEGLKFMVYLQKENIIDESGMPKERFSAEFPKEGPSILRIQQVVRGDSAAYFCASSPNAGQGESYTFGSGTRLTVV.

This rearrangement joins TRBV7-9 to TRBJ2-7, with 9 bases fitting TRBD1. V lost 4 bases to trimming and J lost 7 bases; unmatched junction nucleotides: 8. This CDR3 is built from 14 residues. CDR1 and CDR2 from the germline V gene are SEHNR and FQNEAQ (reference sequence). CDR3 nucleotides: TGTGCCAGCAGCTCGGGACAGGGCGCCGGAGAGCAGTACTTC. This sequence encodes CASSSGQGAGEQYF.

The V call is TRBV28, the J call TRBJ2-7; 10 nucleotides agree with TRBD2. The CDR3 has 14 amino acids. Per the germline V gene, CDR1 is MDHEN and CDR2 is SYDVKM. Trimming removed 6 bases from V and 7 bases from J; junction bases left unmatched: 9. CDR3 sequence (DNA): TGTGCCAGCAGCCTAGCGGGGGCCTCTTTGGAGCAGTACTTC. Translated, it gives CASSLAGASLEQYF.

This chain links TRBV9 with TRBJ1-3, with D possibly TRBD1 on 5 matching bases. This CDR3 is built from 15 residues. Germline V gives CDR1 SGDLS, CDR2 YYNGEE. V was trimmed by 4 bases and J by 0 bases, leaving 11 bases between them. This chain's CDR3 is CASSSSGGSGNTIYF. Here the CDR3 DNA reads TGTGCCAGCAGCTCGAGTGGGGGCTCTGGAAACACCATATATTTT.

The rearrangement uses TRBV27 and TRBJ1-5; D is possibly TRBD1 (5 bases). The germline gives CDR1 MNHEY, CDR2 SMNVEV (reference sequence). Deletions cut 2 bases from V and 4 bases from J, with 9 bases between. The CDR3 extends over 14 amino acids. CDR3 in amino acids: CASSLAWGNQPQHF. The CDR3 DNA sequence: TGTGCCAGCAGTTTAGCCTGGGGGAATCAGCCCCAGCATTTT.

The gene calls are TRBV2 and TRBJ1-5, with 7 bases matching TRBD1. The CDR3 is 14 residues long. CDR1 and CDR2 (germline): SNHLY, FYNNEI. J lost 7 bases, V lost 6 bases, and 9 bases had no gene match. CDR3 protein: CASSGGTGEQPQHF. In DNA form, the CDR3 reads TGTGCCAGCAGCGGGGGTACAGGGGAACAGCCCCAGCATTTT. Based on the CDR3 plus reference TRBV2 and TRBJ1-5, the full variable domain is EPEVTQTPSHQVTQMGQEVILRCVPISNHLYFYWYRQILGQKVEFLVSFYNNEISEKSEIFDDQFSVERPDGSNFTLKIRSTKLEDSAMYFCASSGGTGEQPQHFGDGTRLSIL.

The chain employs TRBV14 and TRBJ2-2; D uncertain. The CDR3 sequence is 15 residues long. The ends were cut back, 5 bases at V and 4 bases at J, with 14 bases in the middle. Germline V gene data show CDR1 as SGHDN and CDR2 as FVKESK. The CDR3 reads CASSALGPATGELFF. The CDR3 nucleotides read TGTGCCAGCAGCGCCCTTGGTCCAGCCACCGGGGAGCTGTTTTTT.

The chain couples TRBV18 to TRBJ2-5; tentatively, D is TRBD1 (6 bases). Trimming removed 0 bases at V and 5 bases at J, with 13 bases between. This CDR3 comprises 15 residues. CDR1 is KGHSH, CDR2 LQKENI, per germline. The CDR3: CASSPPKGERETQYF. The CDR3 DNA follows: TGTGCCAGCTCACCACCGAAGGGGGAGAGGGAGACCCAGTACTTC.

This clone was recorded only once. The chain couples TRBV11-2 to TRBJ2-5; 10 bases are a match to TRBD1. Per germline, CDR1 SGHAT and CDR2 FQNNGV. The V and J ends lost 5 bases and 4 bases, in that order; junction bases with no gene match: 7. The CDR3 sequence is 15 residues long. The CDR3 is CASSTTGTGVETQYF. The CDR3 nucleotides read TGTGCCAGCAGCACCACAGGGACAGGGGTAGAGACCCAGTACTTC.

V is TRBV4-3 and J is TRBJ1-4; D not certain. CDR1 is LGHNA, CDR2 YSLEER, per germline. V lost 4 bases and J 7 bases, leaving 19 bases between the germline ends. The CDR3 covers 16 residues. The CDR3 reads CASSRKHGVVGEKLFF. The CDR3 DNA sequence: TGCGCCAGCAGCCGTAAACACGGGGTGGTGGGTGAAAAACTGTTTTTT.

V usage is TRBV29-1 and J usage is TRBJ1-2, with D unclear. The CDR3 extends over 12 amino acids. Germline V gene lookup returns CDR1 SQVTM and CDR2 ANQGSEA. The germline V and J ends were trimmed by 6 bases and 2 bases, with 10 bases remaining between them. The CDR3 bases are TGCAGCGTCGTACAGTCCAACTATGGCTACACCTTC. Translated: CSVVQSNYGYTF.

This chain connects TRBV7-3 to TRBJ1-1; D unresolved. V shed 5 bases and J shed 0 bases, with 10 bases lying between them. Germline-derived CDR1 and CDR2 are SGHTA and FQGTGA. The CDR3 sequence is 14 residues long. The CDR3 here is CASSPLEVNTEAFF. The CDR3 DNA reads TGTGCCAGCAGCCCCCTAGAAGTGAACACTGAAGCTTTCTTT.

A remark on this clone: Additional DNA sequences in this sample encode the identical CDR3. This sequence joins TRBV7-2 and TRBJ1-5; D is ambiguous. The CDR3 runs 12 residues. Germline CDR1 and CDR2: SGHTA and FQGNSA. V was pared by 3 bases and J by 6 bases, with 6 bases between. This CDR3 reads CASSLGGQPQHF. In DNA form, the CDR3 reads TGTGCCAGCAGCTTGGGTGGTCAGCCCCAGCATTTT.

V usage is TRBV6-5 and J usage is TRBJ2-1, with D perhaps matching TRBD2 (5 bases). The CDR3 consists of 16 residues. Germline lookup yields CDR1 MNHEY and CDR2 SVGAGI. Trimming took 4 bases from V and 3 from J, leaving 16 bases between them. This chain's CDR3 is CASSLPRGEGYNEQFF. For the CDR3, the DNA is TGTGCCAGCAGTTTACCACGGGGAGAAGGCTACAATGAGCAGTTCTTC.

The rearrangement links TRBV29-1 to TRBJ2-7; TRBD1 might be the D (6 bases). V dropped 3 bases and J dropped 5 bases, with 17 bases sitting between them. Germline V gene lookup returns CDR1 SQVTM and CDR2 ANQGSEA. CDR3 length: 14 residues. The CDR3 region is CSVEGSPGADEQYF. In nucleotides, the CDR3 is TGCAGCGTTGAGGGTTCTCCAGGGGCTGACGAGCAGTACTTC.

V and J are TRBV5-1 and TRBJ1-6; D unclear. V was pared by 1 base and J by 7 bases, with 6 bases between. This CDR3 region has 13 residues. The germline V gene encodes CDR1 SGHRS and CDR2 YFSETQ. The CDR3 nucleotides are TGCGCCAGCAGCTTGAGGGAGAATTCACCCCTCCACTTT. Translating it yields CASSLRENSPLHF. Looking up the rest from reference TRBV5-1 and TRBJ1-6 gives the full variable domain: KAGVTQTPRYLIKTRGQQVTLSCSPISGHRSVSWYQQTPGQGLQFLFEYFSETQRNKGNFPGRFSGRQFSNSRSEMNVSTLELGDSALYLCASSLRENSPLHFGNGTRLTVT.

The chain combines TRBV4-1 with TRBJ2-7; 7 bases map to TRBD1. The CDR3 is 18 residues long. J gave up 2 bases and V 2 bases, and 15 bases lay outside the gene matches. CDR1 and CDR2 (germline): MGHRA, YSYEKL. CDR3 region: CASSQIQARQGKTYEQYF. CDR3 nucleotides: TGCGCCAGCAGCCAAATTCAGGCCCGACAGGGTAAGACCTACGAGCAGTACTTC.

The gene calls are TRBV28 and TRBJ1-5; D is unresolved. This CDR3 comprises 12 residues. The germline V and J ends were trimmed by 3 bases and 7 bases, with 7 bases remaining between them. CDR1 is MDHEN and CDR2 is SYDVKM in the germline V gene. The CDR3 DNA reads TGTGCCAGCAGTTTCTTTATGCAGCCCCAGCATTTT. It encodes CASSFFMQPQHF.

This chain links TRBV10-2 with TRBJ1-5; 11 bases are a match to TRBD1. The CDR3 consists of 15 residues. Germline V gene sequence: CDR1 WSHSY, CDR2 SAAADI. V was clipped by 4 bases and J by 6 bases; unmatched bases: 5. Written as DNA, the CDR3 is TGCGCCAGCAGTGGCGGACAGGGGGCTCGTCAGCCCCAGCATTTT. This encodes CASSGGQGARQPQHF.

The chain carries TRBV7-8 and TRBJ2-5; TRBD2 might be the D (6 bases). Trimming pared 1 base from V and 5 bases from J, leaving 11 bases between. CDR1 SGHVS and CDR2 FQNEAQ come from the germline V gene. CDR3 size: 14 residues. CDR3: CASSLVIGGETQYF. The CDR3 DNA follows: TGTGCCAGCAGCTTAGTGATAGGAGGGGAGACCCAGTACTTC.

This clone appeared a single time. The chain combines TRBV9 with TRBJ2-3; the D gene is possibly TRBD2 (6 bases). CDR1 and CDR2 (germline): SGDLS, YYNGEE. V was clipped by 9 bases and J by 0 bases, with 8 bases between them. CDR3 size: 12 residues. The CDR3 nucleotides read TGTGCCACTAGCGCAAGCACAGATACGCAGTATTTT. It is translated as CATSASTDTQYF.

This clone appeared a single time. The CDR3 bases are TGTGCCAGCAGTGACAGGGGAGGGGGCTACACCTTC. It yields the protein CASSDRGGGYTF. This chain links TRBV6-4 with TRBJ1-2; a weak D match, TRBD1 (5 bases). The V end was cut by 2 bases, the J end by 8 bases, with 9 bases between. Germline V gene data show CDR1 as MRHNA and CDR2 as SNTAGT. The CDR3 contains 12 residues.